Following are 15 T cell receptor beta chains from one sample sequenced in a study of cytomegalovirus exposure and HLA in healthy donors. With 60 Vbeta and 13 Jbeta primers, the PCR was carried out. Here immunoSEQ multiplex PCR was the method, and the copy in TCRdb shows in-frame clones only, minus some. The sample yields about 120,000 clones, 70% seen once. Source material: PBMCs. Every receptor here comes from a man between 25 and 39 years old in good health and CMV-seropositive.

The chain combines TRBV7-6 with TRBJ1-5; 10 bases line up with TRBD1. V lost 5 bases to trimming and J lost 4 bases; unmatched junction nucleotides: 14. Per germline, CDR1 SGHVS and CDR2 FNYEAQ. The CDR3 totals 18 residues. The CDR3 sequence is CASSPGTGDAAVNQPQHF. The CDR3 DNA follows: TGTGCCAGCAGCCCCGGGACAGGGGATGCGGCAGTTAATCAGCCCCAGCATTTT.

This clone was seen only a few times. This chain joins TRBV29-1 and TRBJ1-2, with TRBD1 as a possible D gene (6 bases). Germline lookup yields CDR1 SQVTM and CDR2 ANQGSEA. V lost 7 bases and J lost 2, with 17 bases in between. The CDR3 is 14 amino acids. Written as DNA, the CDR3 is TGCAGCGCCGCCGGGGGGCAAGAGAACTATGGCTACACCTTC. Protein product: CSAAGGQENYGYTF.

This clone was detected a few times. The rearrangement links TRBV5-1 to TRBJ2-1; TRBD1 aligns across 10 bases. Unmatched junction bases numbered 5, after V lost 0 bases and J lost 8 bases. Germline assignment: CDR1 SGHRS and CDR2 YFSETQ. The CDR3 spans 15 residues. CDR3 coding DNA: TGCGCCAGCAGCTTGGGGACAGGGGGTAGCGATGAGCAGTTCTTC. This translates into CASSLGTGGSDEQFF.

This clone appeared once. The chain couples TRBV2 to TRBJ2-7, with 7 bases lining up with TRBD1. Germline lookup yields CDR1 SNHLY and CDR2 FYNNEI. With V trimmed by 11 bases and J by 5 bases, 6 bases remained unmatched. The CDR3 extends over 11 amino acids. CDR3 DNA: TGTGCCGTACAGGGGTTCAACGAGCAGTACGTC. Amino acid sequence: CAVQGFNEQYV.

The chain uses TRBV5-6 and TRBJ1-2, with 8 nucleotides matching TRBD1. After removal of 0 bases from V and 6 bases from J, the junction contained 10 bases not matched to a gene. This CDR3 comprises 16 residues. CDR1 and CDR2 from the germline V gene are SGHDT and YYEEEE. The CDR3 nucleotides read TGTGCCAGCAGCTTGGGGCCATACAGGGGGGTAGATGGCTACACCTTC. It specifies CASSLGPYRGVDGYTF.

The chain carries TRBV14 and TRBJ1-2; 8 positions agree with TRBD1. Germline-derived CDR1 and CDR2 are SGHDN and FVKESK. J was trimmed by 8 bases and V by 5 bases; bases with no gene match: 10. The CDR3 is 14 amino acids. The CDR3 DNA sequence: TGTGCCAGCAGCTTTCGACAGGGGACGGAGGGCTACACCTTC. Its protein is CASSFRQGTEGYTF. The full variable domain, with the rest looked up from reference TRBV14 and TRBJ1-2, is EAGVTQFPSHSVIEKGQTVTLRCDPISGHDNLYWYRRVMGKEIKFLLHFVKESKQDESGMPNNRFLAERTGGTYSTLKVQPAELEDSGVYFCASSFRQGTEGYTFGSGTRLTVV.

In its sample, this clone was seen a few times. The V call is TRBV21-1, the J call TRBJ2-1; the DNA was not compared with TRBD2, the D call given in the table. TRBV21-1 is a recognized pseudogene. The CDR3 is 17 amino acids. The CDR3 reads CASWASGPLLRCDEQFF. CDR3 sequence (DNA): TGTGCCAGCTGGGCTAGCGGTCCCCTCCTCCGGTGCGATGAGCAGTTCTTC.

The chain joins TRBV18 to TRBJ2-3, with a weak D call TRBD2 (5 bases). V was clipped by 2 bases and J by 2 bases, with 11 bases between them. Germline V gives CDR1 KGHSH, CDR2 LQKENI. The CDR3 extends over 15 amino acids. CDR3 in amino acids: CASSPGLANTDTQYF. CDR3 nucleotide sequence: TGTGCCAGCTCACCAGGGCTAGCCAACACAGATACGCAGTATTTT.

The rearrangement uses TRBV2 and TRBJ2-7, with D possibly being TRBD1 (6 bases). The CDR3 loop spans 13 amino acids. Germline V gene sequence: CDR1 SNHLY, CDR2 FYNNEI. Trimming shortened V by 8 bases and J by 0 bases, and 11 bases separated the two germline ends. Here the CDR3 reads CASAAGVSYEQYV. CDR3 DNA: TGTGCCAGCGCGGCAGGGGTCTCCTACGAGCAGTACGTC.

The rearrangement uses TRBV19 and TRBJ1-5, with D possibly matching TRBD1 (5 bases). This CDR3 spans 17 amino acids. V lost 2 bases and J lost 1, with 15 bases in between. CDR1 LNHDA and CDR2 SQIVND come from the germline V gene (reference sequence). In DNA form, the CDR3 reads TGTGCCAGTAGTATAATCCCAGGGTGGGCCAGCAATCAGCCCCAGCATTTT. Protein: CASSIIPGWASNQPQHF. Based on the CDR3 plus reference TRBV19 and TRBJ1-5, the full variable domain is DGGITQSPKYLFRKEGQNVTLSCEQNLNHDAMYWYRQDPGQGLRLIYYSQIVNDFQKGDIAEGYSVSREKKESFPLTVTSAQKNPTAFYLCASSIIPGWASNQPQHFGDGTRLSIL.

V is TRBV5-4 and J is TRBJ1-2; D is possibly TRBD1 (5 bases). Looked up from germline, CDR1 is SGHNT and CDR2 is YYREEE (reference sequence). V lost 1 base to trimming and J lost 5 bases, with 9 bases between them. The CDR3 spans 13 residues. CDR3 nucleotides: TGTGCCAGCAGCTTGCCAGGGAAATATGGCTACACCTTC. This sequence encodes CASSLPGKYGYTF.

This clone came up a few times. The chain has TRBV7-8 and TRBJ2-1, with 12 bases matching TRBD1. CDR1 and CDR2 (germline): SGHVS, FQNEAQ. The CDR3 spans 17 residues. Trimming took 3 bases from V and 9 from J; bases not matched to a gene: 12. CDR3 protein: CASSFVPGTGGFGEQFF. DNA for the CDR3: TGTGCCAGCAGCTTCGTCCCCGGGACAGGGGGCTTCGGTGAGCAGTTCTTC.

The genes are TRBV27 and TRBJ1-2; 11 bases fit TRBD1. V shed 6 bases, J shed 2 bases, and the junction held 5 bases outside the gene matches. CDR3 length equals 15 residues. The germline V gene encodes CDR1 MNHEY and CDR2 SMNVEV (reference sequence). The CDR3 sequence is CASSHRTGGNYGYTF. The CDR3 nucleotides are TGTGCCAGCAGCCATAGGACAGGGGGCAACTATGGCTACACCTTC.

The rearrangement links TRBV19 to TRBJ1-2; D not resolved. Germline CDR1 and CDR2: LNHDA and SQIVND (reference sequence). The CDR3 extends over 14 amino acids. Trimming stripped 2 bases from V and 8 bases from J, with 15 bases between. The CDR3 bases are TGTGCCAGTAGTATAAGCTTTCGGGGTCGGGGCTACACCTTC. This encodes CASSISFRGRGYTF.

The table lists this clone with a few counts. The rearrangement uses TRBV30 and TRBJ1-5, with D perhaps matching TRBD1 (6 bases). The CDR3 contains 14 residues. Germline V CDR1 and CDR2: GTSNPN, SVGIG (reference sequence). V was clipped by 1 base and J by 6 bases, with 13 bases between them. For the CDR3, the DNA is TGTGCCTGGAGTGGATACAGGGTCACTCAGCCCCAGCATTTT. This codes for CAWSGYRVTQPQHF. The full variable domain, rest sourced from reference TRBV30 and TRBJ1-5, is SQTIHQWPATLVQPVGSPLSLECTVEGTSNPNLYWYRQAAGRGLQLLFYSVGIGQISSEVPQNLSASRPQDRQFILSSKKLLLSDSGFYLCAWSGYRVTQPQHFGDGTRLSIL.